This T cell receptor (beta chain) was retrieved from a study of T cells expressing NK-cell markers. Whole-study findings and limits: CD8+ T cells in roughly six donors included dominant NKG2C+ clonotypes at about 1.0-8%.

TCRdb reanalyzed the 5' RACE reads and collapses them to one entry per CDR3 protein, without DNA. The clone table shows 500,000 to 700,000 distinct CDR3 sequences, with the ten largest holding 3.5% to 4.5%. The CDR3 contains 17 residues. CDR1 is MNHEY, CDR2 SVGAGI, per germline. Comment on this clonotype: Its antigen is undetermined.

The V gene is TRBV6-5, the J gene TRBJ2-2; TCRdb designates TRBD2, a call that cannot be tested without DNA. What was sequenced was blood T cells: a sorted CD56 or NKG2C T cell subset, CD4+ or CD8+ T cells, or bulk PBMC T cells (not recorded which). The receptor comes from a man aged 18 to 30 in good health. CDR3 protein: CASSYSTMTSGRGELFF.